The 20 T cell receptor beta chains below all came from one sample that was sequenced in a study of T cell repertoires in cytomegalovirus infection. TCRdb re-derived calls from the reads in MiXCR, one entry per CDR3 protein. The repertoire consists of about 110,000 distinct CDR3 sequences, with 9.5% to 13% occurring once and the leading ten covering around 29%. These TCRs' antigens remain unknown. The sample consisted of PBMCs, sequenced either directly or after in vitro stimulation (not recorded which). These receptors were taken from a human donor in good health (CMV status not recorded). Some clones in this sample may be carry-over from other donors' samples.

This clonotype was counted many times. Compared with germline, one end of the junction differs, possibly owing to a read error. This sequence joins TRBV7-6 and TRBJ1-1, with D possibly being TRBD1 (5 bases). Germline V gene data show CDR1 as SGHVS and CDR2 as FNYEAQ. This CDR3 is 15 amino acids long. CDR3 nucleotide sequence: TGTGCCAGCAGCCTAGCGGTGGGGGTAAACACTGAAGCTTTCTTT. It encodes CASSLAVGVNTEAFF. Drawing the rest from reference TRBV7-6 and TRBJ1-1, the complete variable domain is GAGVSQSPRYKVTKRGQDVALRCDPISGHVSLYWYRQALGQGPEFLTYFNYEAQQDKSGLPNDRFSAERPEGSISTLTIQRTEQRDSAMYRCASSLAVGVNTEAFFGQGTRLTVV.

The sample holds many counts of this clonotype. The V gene is TRBV7-2, the J gene TRBJ1-1; possible D gene TRBD1, 5 bases. The CDR3 totals 14 residues. Trimming took off 5 bases at V and 7 bases at J, with 17 bases between the two ends. The germline CDR1 and CDR2 sequences are SGHTA and FQGNSA. The CDR3, as DNA: TGTGCCAGCAGCCCGGGAGGGGTACTGGGTGAAGCTTTCTTT. Translated, it gives CASSPGGVLGEAFF.

Ten or more counts support this clonotype. The V gene is TRBV7-2, the J gene TRBJ1-4; unclear D gene. Germline CDR1 SGHTA, CDR2 FQGNSA. This CDR3 is 14 amino acids long. Trimming cost V 1 base and J 8 bases, with 11 bases left between them. CDR3 nucleotide sequence: TGTGCCAGCAGCTTAGGCAGCGCAGGAGAAAAACTGTTTTTT. Its translation: CASSLGSAGEKLFF.

This clonotype was recorded many times. V and J are TRBV7-9 and TRBJ1-3, with 7 bases matching TRBD1. Trimming took 6 bases from V and 2 from J; bases not matched to a gene: 19. This CDR3 is built from 19 residues. Germline V lookup: CDR1 SEHNR, CDR2 FQNEAQ (reference sequence). For the CDR3, the DNA is TGTGCCAGCAGGCGTCCGGGACAGTATCGGGGAATGGCTGGAAACACCATATATTTT. Protein product: CASRRPGQYRGMAGNTIYF. Supplemented by reference TRBV7-9 and TRBJ1-3, the full variable domain reads DTGVSQNPRHKITKRGQNVTFRCDPISEHNRLYWYRQTLGQGPEFLTYFQNEAQLEKSRLLSDRFSAERPKGSFSTLEIQRTEQGDSAMYLCASRRPGQYRGMAGNTIYFGEGSWLTVV.

In its sample, this clonotype was seen a few times. The chain is built from TRBV2 and TRBJ1-2; D remains ambiguous. The CDR3 sequence is 12 residues long. The V gene's germline CDR1 is SNHLY and CDR2 FYNNEI. V was shortened by 10 bases and J by 2 bases, with 11 bases between the two germline ends. The chain's CDR3 is CAIGAGNYGYTF. CDR3 nucleotides: TGTGCCATCGGAGCGGGGAACTATGGCTACACCTTC.

This clonotype was observed many times. The rearrangement uses TRBV5-8 and TRBJ2-7; the D is unclear. This CDR3 spans 14 amino acids. In germline, CDR1 is SGHTS, CDR2 YDEGEE. Trimming stripped 0 bases from V and 2 bases from J, with 9 bases between. The CDR3 bases are TGTGCCAGCAGCTTGGCCCCTTATACCTACGAGCAGTACTTC. Amino acid sequence: CASSLAPYTYEQYF. The whole variable domain, filled in from reference TRBV5-8 and TRBJ2-7, reads EAGVTQSPTHLIKTRGQQATLRCSPISGHTSVYWYQQALGLGLQFLLWYDEGEERNRGNFPPRFSGRQFPNYSSELNVNALELEDSALYLCASSLAPYTYEQYFGPGTRLTVT.

This clonotype was detected many times. The chain is built from TRBV12-3 or TRBV12-4 and TRBJ2-3; D not certain. The CDR3 extends over 12 amino acids. Trimming left V 7 bases short and J 5 bases short, with 10 bases between. DNA for the CDR3: TGTGCCAGCACCCCAAGGGAAGATACGCAGTATTTT. Translation gives CASTPREDTQYF.

This clonotype was seen ten or more times. The rearrangement links TRBV7-2 to TRBJ2-5; D is undetermined. Trimming took 5 bases from V and 4 from J, leaving 20 bases between them. The length of the CDR3 is 16 residues. Looked up from germline, CDR1 is SGHTA and CDR2 is FQGNSA. CDR3 residues: CASSQKSRREGETQYF. For the CDR3, the DNA is TGTGCCAGCAGCCAGAAGTCCAGACGAGAAGGAGAGACCCAGTACTTC. The whole variable domain, remainder taken from reference TRBV7-2 and TRBJ2-5, is GAGVSQSPSNKVTEKGKDVELRCDPISGHTALYWYRQSLGQGLEFLIYFQGNSAPDKSGLPSDRFSAERTGGSVSTLTIQRTQQEDSAVYLCASSQKSRREGETQYFGPGTRLLVL.

The sample holds many counts of this clonotype. The CDR3 reads CASSLEGTPGREQYV. The DNA for the CDR3 is TGTGCCAGCAGCTTAGAAGGGACCCCCGGGCGAGAGCAGTACGTC. J is TRBJ2-7 and V is TRBV7-2, with D perhaps assigned TRBD1 or TRBD2 (5 bases each). V dropped 1 base and J dropped 7 bases, with 17 bases sitting between them. The CDR3 covers 15 residues. Looked up from germline, CDR1 is SGHTA and CDR2 is FQGNSA.

This clonotype was recorded many times. The rearrangement joins TRBV13 to TRBJ1-2, with D possibly matching TRBD1 (6 bases). This CDR3 contains 15 residues. Germline CDR1 PRHDT, CDR2 FYEKMQ (reference sequence). Trimming removed 4 bases from V and 5 bases from J, with 17 bases in between. CDR3 loop: CASSSNTGKGYGYTF. In DNA form, the CDR3 reads TGTGCCAGCAGCTCAAATACAGGGAAAGGATATGGCTACACCTTC.

Ten or more counts support this clonotype. J is TRBJ2-1 and V is TRBV28; 7 nucleotides match TRBD1. CDR3 length: 16 amino acids. Losses at the gene ends were 5 bases for V and 5 bases for J; bases not matched to a gene: 12. The germline gives CDR1 MDHEN, CDR2 SYDVKM. In DNA form, the CDR3 reads TGTGCCAGCAGTCCGCGACAGGGCAGACTTGACAATGAGCAGTTCTTC. Its protein is CASSPRQGRLDNEQFF.

The rearrangement uses TRBV20-1 and TRBJ2-1, with 10 bases identical to TRBD2. Germline-derived CDR1 and CDR2 are DFQATT and SNEGSKA (reference sequence). This CDR3 is 14 amino acids long. V shed 2 bases, J shed 5 bases, and the junction held 3 bases outside the gene matches. Here the CDR3 reads CSARRTSGNNEQFF. The CDR3, as DNA: TGCAGTGCTAGACGGACTAGCGGAAACAATGAGCAGTTCTTC.

This clonotype was found a few times. The rearrangement uses TRBV20-1 and TRBJ1-1; D call uncertain. V was trimmed by 2 bases and J by 4 bases, leaving 14 bases between them. CDR3 length equals 14 residues. Germline values: CDR1 DFQATT, CDR2 SNEGSKA (reference sequence). The CDR3 DNA follows: TGCAGTGCTAGATATGAGGGTTTAGGCACTGAAGCTTTCTTT. Its protein product is CSARYEGLGTEAFF.

This clonotype was counted ten times or more. V gene TRBV7-2 combines with J gene TRBJ2-3, with 7 bases matching TRBD2. The CDR3 totals 18 residues. V lost 2 bases, J lost 2 bases, and 13 bases stayed unmatched. The germline V gene has CDR1 SGHTA and CDR2 FQGNSA. The chain's CDR3 is CASSLRAGWGPNTDTQYF. CDR3 coding DNA: TGTGCCAGCAGCTTAAGAGCGGGATGGGGTCCTAACACAGATACGCAGTATTTT.

This clonotype showed up just a few times. This chain uses TRBV7-2 with TRBJ2-5, with 13 bases lining up with TRBD2. Germline V gene data show CDR1 as SGHTA and CDR2 as FQGNSA. V shed 4 bases, J shed 5 bases, and the junction held 7 bases outside the gene matches. The CDR3 contains 16 residues. The CDR3 nucleotides are TGTGCCAGCAGCTCGCGGACTAGCGGGAGTTCGGAGACCCAGTACTTC. Its translation: CASSSRTSGSSETQYF.

V is TRBV15 and J is TRBJ2-4, with D possibly called TRBD1 or TRBD2 (5 bases each). The CDR3 spans 18 residues. Trimming pared 0 bases from V and 6 bases from J, leaving 21 bases between. Germline V CDR1 and CDR2: LNHNV, YYDKDF (reference sequence). The CDR3 loop is CATSRERGLQAGRNIQYF. The DNA of the CDR3 is TGTGCCACCAGCAGAGAACGGGGCCTACAGGCGGGTCGAAACATTCAGTACTTC.

This clonotype was seen ten or more times. The genes are TRBV2 and TRBJ2-1; D may be TRBD1 (5 bases). Germline loops: CDR1 SNHLY, CDR2 FYNNEI. Trimming pared 8 bases from V and 5 bases from J, leaving 19 bases between. The CDR3 covers 15 residues. The CDR3 loop reads CASALSQGLDNEQFF. In DNA form, the CDR3 reads TGTGCCAGCGCCCTCTCCCAGGGTCTGGACAATGAGCAGTTCTTC.

This sequence joins TRBV7-3 and TRBJ2-1; no definite D call. V dropped 5 bases and J dropped 7 bases, with 21 bases sitting between them. Per the germline V gene, CDR1 is SGHTA and CDR2 is FQGTGA. The CDR3 has 16 residues. The CDR3: CASSLGHLRLGNEQFF. CDR3 DNA sequence: TGTGCCAGCAGCCTCGGGCATTTACGACTGGGTAATGAGCAGTTCTTC.

This clonotype was counted many times. The CDR3 spells CASSPTRGLWGANVLTF. CDR3 in DNA: TGTGCCAGCAGCCCCACCAGGGGGCTGTGGGGGGCCAACGTCCTGACTTTC. J is TRBJ2-6 and V is TRBV11-2; 8 bases map to TRBD1. The CDR3 spans 17 residues. After removal of 5 bases from V and 4 bases from J, the junction contained 10 bases not matched to a gene. CDR1 is SGHAT, CDR2 FQNNGV, per germline.

This clonotype has at least ten counts. V usage is TRBV7-2 and J usage is TRBJ1-4; D gene uncertain. Trimming took 5 bases from V and 8 from J, leaving 12 bases between them. Germline V lookup: CDR1 SGHTA, CDR2 FQGNSA. The CDR3 loop spans 13 amino acids. The CDR3 sequence: CASSQNRVEKLFF. The CDR3 region has the DNA TGTGCCAGCAGCCAGAATCGAGTGGAAAAACTGTTTTTT.